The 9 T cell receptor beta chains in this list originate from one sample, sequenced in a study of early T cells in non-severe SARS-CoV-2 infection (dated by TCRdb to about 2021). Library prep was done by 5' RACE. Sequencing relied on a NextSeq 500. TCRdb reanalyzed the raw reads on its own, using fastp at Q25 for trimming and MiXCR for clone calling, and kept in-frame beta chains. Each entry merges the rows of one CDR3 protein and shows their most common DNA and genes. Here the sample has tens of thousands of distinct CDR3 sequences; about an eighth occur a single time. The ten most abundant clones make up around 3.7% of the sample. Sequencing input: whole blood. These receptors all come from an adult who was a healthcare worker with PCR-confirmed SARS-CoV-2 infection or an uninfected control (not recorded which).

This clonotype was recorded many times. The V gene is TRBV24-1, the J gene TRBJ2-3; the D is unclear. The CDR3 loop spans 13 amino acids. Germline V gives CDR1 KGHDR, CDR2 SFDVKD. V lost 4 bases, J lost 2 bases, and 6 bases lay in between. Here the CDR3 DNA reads TGTGCCACCAGTGAAACAGCCACAGATACGCAGTATTTT. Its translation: CATSETATDTQYF.

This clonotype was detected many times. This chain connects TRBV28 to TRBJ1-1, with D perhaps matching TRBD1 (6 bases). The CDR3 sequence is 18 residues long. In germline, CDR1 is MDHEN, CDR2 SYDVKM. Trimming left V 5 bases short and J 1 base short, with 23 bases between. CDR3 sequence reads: CASSVFGTYRAQNTEAFF. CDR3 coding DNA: TGTGCCAGCAGTGTATTTGGGACCTACAGGGCCCAGAACACTGAAGCTTTCTTT.

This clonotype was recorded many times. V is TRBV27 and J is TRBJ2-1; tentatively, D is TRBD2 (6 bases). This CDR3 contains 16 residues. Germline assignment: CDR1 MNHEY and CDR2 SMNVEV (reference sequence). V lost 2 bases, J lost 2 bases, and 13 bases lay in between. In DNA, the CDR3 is TGTGCCAGCAGTTTAGAGGTTAGCGGAACCTACAATGAGCAGTTCTTC. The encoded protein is CASSLEVSGTYNEQFF.

CDR3 DNA sequence: TGTGCCAGTAGTATAGAGGAGACCCAGTACTTC. Its translation: CASSIEETQYF. This sequence joins TRBV19 and TRBJ2-5; no reliable D call. Germline V CDR1 and CDR2: LNHDA, SQIVND (reference sequence). V lost 0 bases, J lost 5 bases, and 1 base lay in between. CDR3 length: 11 residues.

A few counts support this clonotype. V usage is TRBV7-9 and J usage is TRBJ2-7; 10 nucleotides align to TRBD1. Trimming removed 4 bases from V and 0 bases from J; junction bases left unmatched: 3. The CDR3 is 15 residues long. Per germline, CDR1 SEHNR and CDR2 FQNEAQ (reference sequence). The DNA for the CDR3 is TGTGCCAGCAGCTACCGGGACAGGGGCTCCTACGAGCAGTACTTC. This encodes CASSYRDRGSYEQYF.

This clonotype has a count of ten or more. The CDR3 sequence: CASSFSETVRLFF. CDR3 coding DNA: TGTGCCAGCAGCTTCTCAGAGACAGTACGTCTGTTTTTT. The chain links TRBV7-9 to TRBJ1-4; tentative D call: TRBD1 (5 bases). There are 13 residues in the CDR3. The germline V and J ends were trimmed by 3 bases and 14 bases, with 16 bases remaining between them. Germline values: CDR1 SEHNR, CDR2 FQNEAQ (reference sequence).

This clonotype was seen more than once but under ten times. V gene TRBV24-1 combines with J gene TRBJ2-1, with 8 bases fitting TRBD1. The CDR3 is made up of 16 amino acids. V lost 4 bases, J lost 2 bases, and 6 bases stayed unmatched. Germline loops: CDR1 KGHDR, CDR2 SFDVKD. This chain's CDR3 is CATSDPGQGTYNEQFF. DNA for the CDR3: TGTGCCACCAGTGACCCTGGACAGGGTACCTACAATGAGCAGTTCTTC.

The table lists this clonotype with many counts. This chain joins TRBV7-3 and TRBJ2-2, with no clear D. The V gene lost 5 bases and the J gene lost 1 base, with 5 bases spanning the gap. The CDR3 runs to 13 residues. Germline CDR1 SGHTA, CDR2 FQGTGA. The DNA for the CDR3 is TGTGCCAGCAGCGCCTTGAACACCGGGGAGCTGTTTTTT. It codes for CASSALNTGELFF.

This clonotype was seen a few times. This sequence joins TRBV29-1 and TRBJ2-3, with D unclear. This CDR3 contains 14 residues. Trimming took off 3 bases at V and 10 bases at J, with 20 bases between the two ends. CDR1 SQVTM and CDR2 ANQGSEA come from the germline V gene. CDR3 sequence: CSVEPSEFPAAQYF. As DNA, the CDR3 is TGCAGCGTTGAGCCTTCGGAGTTCCCGGCCGCGCAGTATTTT.